The present T cell receptor beta chain was sequenced within a study of blood T cell repertoires in COVID-19. Study-wide context: T cells, B-cell-depleted T cells, or PBMCs supplied cDNA or gDNA.

As processed by the authors: Amplifying reference gene primers gave estimates of nucleated cell counts. Data came from immunoSEQ multiplex PCR; TCRdb stores just in-frame clones and leaves some out. V, J and clone size reflect that table, while D and trimming were determined from the DNA. Altogether under 150,000 clones are present, 60% to 80% being singletons, with the ten largest covering around 3%. The trim removed 3 bases at V and 9 bases at J, leaving 14 bases unmatched. The CDR3 covers 15 residues. In germline, CDR1 is LNHDA, CDR2 SQIVND (reference sequence). The sequence came from a woman aged 50 to 60 who had recovered from COVID-19. The material sequenced was PBMCs or T cells enriched from blood (not recorded which). The chain uses TRBV19 and TRBJ2-7, with 7 bases identical to TRBD2. The CDR3 here is CASSMALAETRGQYF. The CDR3 DNA follows: TGTGCCAGTAGTATGGCGCTAGCGGAGACCCGGGGGCAGTACTTC.